A selection of T cell receptor beta chains follows, all from one sample in a study of radiotherapy plus CTLA-4 blockade in lung cancer. This table comes from immunoSEQ multiplex PCR, and its TCRdb copy is limited to in-frame clones, with some not included. The table shows under 70,000 clones, with roughly 80% occurring only once. The specimen comprised peripheral blood, sampled from a patient treated with radiotherapy plus ipilimumab. These receptors all come from a human donor with non-small cell lung cancer who had a complete response to radiotherapy plus ipilimumab. Both conserved end residues are trimmed from each CDR3. Fields, in order: CDR3 protein, V gene, J gene, clone size, D gene. D genes are given only for firm matches. Clone size is given for some rows only: seen once, a few or many times, or a class if the clone is expanded.

CDR3 protein: AWSVARGPQH
V gene: TRBV30
J gene: TRBJ1-5
clone size: .
D gene: .

CDR3 protein: ASSSGQRNEQF
V gene: TRBV7-2
J gene: TRBJ2-1
clone size: .
D gene: .

CDR3 protein: ASSPDRADTGELF
V gene: TRBV11-3
J gene: TRBJ2-2
clone size: .
D gene: TRBD1

CDR3 protein: ASSLGPGTGYGYT
V gene: TRBV13
J gene: TRBJ1-2
clone size: .
D gene: .

CDR3 protein: ASSELSSTGELF
V gene: TRBV25-1
J gene: TRBJ2-2
clone size: .
D gene: .

CDR3 protein: ASTVQMNTEAF
V gene: TRBV19
J gene: TRBJ1-1
clone size: .
D gene: .

CDR3 protein: ASSVYGASSEQF
V gene: TRBV14
J gene: TRBJ2-1
clone size: .
D gene: .

CDR3 protein: ASSLEFRWNTGELF
V gene: TRBV7-2
J gene: TRBJ2-2
clone size: .
D gene: .

CDR3 protein: ASSITGTSAYEQY
V gene: TRBV19
J gene: TRBJ2-7
clone size: .
D gene: TRBD2

CDR3 protein: ASSERGYEQY
V gene: TRBV2
J gene: TRBJ2-7
clone size: .
D gene: .

CDR3 protein: ASSQDRTVNTEAF
V gene: TRBV4-3
J gene: TRBJ1-1
clone size: .
D gene: .

CDR3 protein: ATSRGGGRETQY
V gene: TRBV15
J gene: TRBJ2-5
clone size: .
D gene: .

CDR3 protein: ASSLGARPD
V gene: TRBV7-2
J gene: TRBJ1-2
clone size: few
D gene: .

CDR3 protein: ASRIANYGYT
V gene: TRBV2
J gene: TRBJ1-2
clone size: .
D gene: .

CDR3 protein: ATARGGSNYGYT
V gene: TRBV6-1
J gene: TRBJ1-2
clone size: .
D gene: .

CDR3 protein: SAQLRGSSTDTQY
V gene: TRBV29-1
J gene: TRBJ2-3
clone size: .
D gene: .

CDR3 protein: ASSLGSGRTDTQY
V gene: TRBV11-2
J gene: TRBJ2-3
clone size: .
D gene: .

CDR3 protein: ASSRPLATHARNTIY
V gene: TRBV21-1
J gene: TRBJ1-3
clone size: .
D gene: .

CDR3 protein: ASSSPGGSYSTDTQY
V gene: TRBV11-3
J gene: TRBJ2-3
clone size: .
D gene: .

CDR3 protein: ASSFPVAADTQY
V gene: TRBV5-1
J gene: TRBJ2-3
clone size: few
D gene: .

CDR3 protein: ASSIGNGRTGNTIY
V gene: TRBV19
J gene: TRBJ1-3
clone size: .
D gene: .

CDR3 protein: ASSHAGDRAINEKLF
V gene: TRBV14
J gene: TRBJ1-4
clone size: .
D gene: TRBD1

CDR3 protein: SVGEGLGQPQH
V gene: TRBV29-1
J gene: TRBJ1-5
clone size: .
D gene: .

CDR3 protein: ASSPPEAGSGDTEAF
V gene: TRBV5-1
J gene: TRBJ1-1
clone size: .
D gene: .

CDR3 protein: ASKLDWGNTEAF
V gene: TRBV6-5
J gene: TRBJ1-1
clone size: few
D gene: .

CDR3 protein: ASSWTATNEKLF
V gene: TRBV6-6
J gene: TRBJ1-4
clone size: .
D gene: .

CDR3 protein: ASSRSTGEDEKLF
V gene: TRBV6-1
J gene: TRBJ1-4
clone size: .
D gene: TRBD1

CDR3 protein: ASSFPGTLTVAAF
V gene: TRBV28
J gene: TRBJ1-1
clone size: .
D gene: .

CDR3 protein: ASSQMTGYIEADTQY
V gene: TRBV4-1
J gene: TRBJ2-3
clone size: .
D gene: TRBD1

CDR3 protein: ASSENYGGPNTDTQY
V gene: TRBV25-1
J gene: TRBJ2-3
clone size: .
D gene: .

CDR3 protein: ASSLNGGGFDYGYT
V gene: TRBV14
J gene: TRBJ1-2
clone size: .
D gene: .

CDR3 protein: SVGTQGNYGYT
V gene: TRBV29-1
J gene: TRBJ1-2
clone size: .
D gene: TRBD1

CDR3 protein: ASSLDPRDGYT
V gene: TRBV7-6
J gene: TRBJ1-2
clone size: .
D gene: .

CDR3 protein: ASSQDRQSYEQY
V gene: TRBV4-3
J gene: TRBJ2-7
clone size: .
D gene: .

CDR3 protein: ASMRGAYYNEQF
V gene: TRBV6-5
J gene: TRBJ2-1
clone size: once
D gene: TRBD2

CDR3 protein: AWSVRGVGQGHVQPQH
V gene: TRBV30
J gene: TRBJ1-5
clone size: .
D gene: .

CDR3 protein: SAGSGWNTEAF
V gene: TRBV29-1
J gene: TRBJ1-1
clone size: .
D gene: .

CDR3 protein: ASSQAPTAGSYEQY
V gene: TRBV4-1
J gene: TRBJ2-7
clone size: .
D gene: .

CDR3 protein: ASSPGALNTGELF
V gene: TRBV18
J gene: TRBJ2-2
clone size: .
D gene: .

CDR3 protein: ASSPVPGTDTQY
V gene: TRBV18
J gene: TRBJ2-3
clone size: .
D gene: .

CDR3 protein: ASSVDRTSGRNREGEQF
V gene: TRBV9
J gene: TRBJ2-1
clone size: .
D gene: TRBD2

CDR3 protein: ASTPTWGGNSYEQY
V gene: TRBV19
J gene: TRBJ2-7
clone size: .
D gene: TRBD2

CDR3 protein: ASSSWAGEETQY
V gene: TRBV11-3
J gene: TRBJ2-5
clone size: .
D gene: TRBD2

CDR3 protein: ASSFGLGGSGNTIY
V gene: TRBV5-4
J gene: TRBJ1-3
clone size: .
D gene: .

CDR3 protein: ASRRAGIEKLF
V gene: TRBV6-1
J gene: TRBJ1-4
clone size: .
D gene: .

CDR3 protein: ASSGWDVNNEQF
V gene: TRBV14
J gene: TRBJ2-1
clone size: .
D gene: .

CDR3 protein: ASSQVTGNTEAF
V gene: TRBV4-1
J gene: TRBJ1-1
clone size: few
D gene: .

CDR3 protein: AWSGGSPNQPQH
V gene: TRBV30
J gene: TRBJ1-5
clone size: .
D gene: .

CDR3 protein: ATRIMGSGNTIY
V gene: TRBV6-5
J gene: TRBJ1-3
clone size: .
D gene: .